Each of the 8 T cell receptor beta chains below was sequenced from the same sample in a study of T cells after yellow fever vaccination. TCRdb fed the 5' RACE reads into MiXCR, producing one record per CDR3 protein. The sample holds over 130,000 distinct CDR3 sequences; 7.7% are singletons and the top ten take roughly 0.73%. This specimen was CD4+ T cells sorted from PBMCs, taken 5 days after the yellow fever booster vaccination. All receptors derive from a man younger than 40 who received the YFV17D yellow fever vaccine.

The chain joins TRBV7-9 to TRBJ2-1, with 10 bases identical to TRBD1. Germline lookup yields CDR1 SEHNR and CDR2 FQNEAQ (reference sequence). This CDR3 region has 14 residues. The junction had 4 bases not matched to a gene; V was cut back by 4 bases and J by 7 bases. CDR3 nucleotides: TGTGCCAGCAGCTGGGGACAGGGGAAAAATGAGCAGTTCTTC. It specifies CASSWGQGKNEQFF.

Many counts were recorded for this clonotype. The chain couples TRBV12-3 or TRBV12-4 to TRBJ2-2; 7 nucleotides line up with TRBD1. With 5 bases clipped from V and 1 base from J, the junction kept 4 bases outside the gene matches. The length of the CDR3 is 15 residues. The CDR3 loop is CASSLDRRNTGELFF. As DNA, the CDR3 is TGTGCCAGCAGTCTGGACAGGAGGAACACCGGGGAGCTGTTTTTT.

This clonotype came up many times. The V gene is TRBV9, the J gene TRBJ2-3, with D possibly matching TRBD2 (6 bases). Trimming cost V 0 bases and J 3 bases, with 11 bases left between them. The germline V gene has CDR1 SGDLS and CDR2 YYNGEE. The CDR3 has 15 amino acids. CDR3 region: CASSVETAGTDTQYF. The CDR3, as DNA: TGTGCCAGCAGCGTAGAAACGGCGGGGACAGATACGCAGTATTTT.

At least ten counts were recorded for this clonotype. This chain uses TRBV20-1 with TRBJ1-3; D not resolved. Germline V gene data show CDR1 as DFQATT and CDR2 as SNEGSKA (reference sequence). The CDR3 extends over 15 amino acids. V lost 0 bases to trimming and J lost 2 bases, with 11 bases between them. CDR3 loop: CSARDRKVAGNTIYF. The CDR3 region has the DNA TGCAGTGCTAGAGATAGGAAGGTGGCTGGAAACACCATATATTTT.

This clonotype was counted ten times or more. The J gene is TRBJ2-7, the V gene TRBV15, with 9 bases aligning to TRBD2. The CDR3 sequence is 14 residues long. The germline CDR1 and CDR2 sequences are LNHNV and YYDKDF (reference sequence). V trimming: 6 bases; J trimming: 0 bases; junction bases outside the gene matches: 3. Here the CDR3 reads CATSMTSGSYEQYF. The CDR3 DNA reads TGTGCCACCAGTATGACTAGCGGCTCCTACGAGCAGTACTTC. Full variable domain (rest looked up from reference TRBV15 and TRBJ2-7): DAMVIQNPRYQVTQFGKPVTLSCSQTLNHNVMYWYQQKSSQAPKLLFHYYDKDFNNEADTPDNFQSRRPNTSFCFLDIRSPGLGDTAMYLCATSMTSGSYEQYFGPGTRLTVT.

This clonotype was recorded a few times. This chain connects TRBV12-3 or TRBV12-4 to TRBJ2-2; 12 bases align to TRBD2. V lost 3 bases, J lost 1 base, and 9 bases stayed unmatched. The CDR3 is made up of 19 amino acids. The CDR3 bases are TGTGCCAGCAGTTTTCGGCCTAGCGGGAGGGTGAGGAACACCGGGGAGCTGTTTTTT. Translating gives CASSFRPSGRVRNTGELFF.

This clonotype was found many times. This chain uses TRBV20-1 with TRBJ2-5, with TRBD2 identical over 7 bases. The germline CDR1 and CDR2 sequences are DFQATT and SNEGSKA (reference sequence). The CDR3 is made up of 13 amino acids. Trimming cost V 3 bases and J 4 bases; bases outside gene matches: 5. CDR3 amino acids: CSASDGTTETQYF. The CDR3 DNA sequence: TGCAGTGCTAGCGATGGGACTACAGAGACCCAGTACTTC.

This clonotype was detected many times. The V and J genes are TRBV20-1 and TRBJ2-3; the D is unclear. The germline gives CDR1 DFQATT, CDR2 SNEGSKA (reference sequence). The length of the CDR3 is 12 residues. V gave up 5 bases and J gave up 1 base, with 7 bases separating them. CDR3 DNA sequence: TGCAGTGCTCGGAGCGGCACAGATACGCAGTATTTT. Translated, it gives CSARSGTDTQYF.